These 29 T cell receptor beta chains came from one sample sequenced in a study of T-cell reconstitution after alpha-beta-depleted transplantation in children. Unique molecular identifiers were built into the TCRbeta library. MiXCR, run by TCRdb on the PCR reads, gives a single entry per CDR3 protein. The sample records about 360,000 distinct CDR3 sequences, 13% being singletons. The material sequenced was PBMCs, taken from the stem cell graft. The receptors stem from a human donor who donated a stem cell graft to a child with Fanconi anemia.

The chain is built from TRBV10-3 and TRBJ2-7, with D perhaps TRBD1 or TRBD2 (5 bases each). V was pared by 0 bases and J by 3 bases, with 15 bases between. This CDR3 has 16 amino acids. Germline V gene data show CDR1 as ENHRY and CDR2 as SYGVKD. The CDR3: CAISESDRGRRYEQYF. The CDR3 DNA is TGTGCCATCAGTGAGTCTGATCGGGGCCGACGCTACGAGCAGTACTTC.

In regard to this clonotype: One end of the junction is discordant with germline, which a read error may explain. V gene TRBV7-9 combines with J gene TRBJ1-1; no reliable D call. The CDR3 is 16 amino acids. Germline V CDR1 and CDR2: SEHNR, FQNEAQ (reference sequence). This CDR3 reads CVSRTAEQSLNTEAFF. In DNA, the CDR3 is TGTGTCAGCAGAACGGCCGAGCAATCCCTCAACACTGAAGCTTTCTTT.

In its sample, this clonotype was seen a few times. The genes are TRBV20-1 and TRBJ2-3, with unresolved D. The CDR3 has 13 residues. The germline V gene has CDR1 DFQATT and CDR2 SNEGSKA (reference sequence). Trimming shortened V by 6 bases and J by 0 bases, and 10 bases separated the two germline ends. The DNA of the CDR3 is TGCAGTGCCGGGCCCTACAGCACAGATACGCAGTATTTT. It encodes CSAGPYSTDTQYF.

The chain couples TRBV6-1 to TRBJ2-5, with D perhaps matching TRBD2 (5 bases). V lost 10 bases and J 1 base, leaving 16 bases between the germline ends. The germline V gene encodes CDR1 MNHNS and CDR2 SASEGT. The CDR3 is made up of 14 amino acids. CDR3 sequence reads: CATQIGGPQETQYF. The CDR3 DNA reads TGTGCCACACAAATTGGCGGGCCCCAAGAGACCCAGTACTTC.

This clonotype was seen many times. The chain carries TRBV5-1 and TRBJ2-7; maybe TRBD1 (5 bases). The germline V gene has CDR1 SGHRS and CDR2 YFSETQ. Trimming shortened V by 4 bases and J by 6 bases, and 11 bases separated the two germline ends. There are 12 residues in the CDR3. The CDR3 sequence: CASSGDSREQYF. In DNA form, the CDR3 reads TGCGCCAGCAGCGGAGACAGTCGCGAGCAGTACTTC.

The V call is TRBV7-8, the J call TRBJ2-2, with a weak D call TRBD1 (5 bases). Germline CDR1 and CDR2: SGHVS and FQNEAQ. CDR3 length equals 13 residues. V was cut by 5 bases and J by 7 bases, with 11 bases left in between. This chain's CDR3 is CASSRRQGGELFF. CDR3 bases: TGTGCCAGCAGCCGCCGGCAGGGCGGGGAGCTGTTTTTT.

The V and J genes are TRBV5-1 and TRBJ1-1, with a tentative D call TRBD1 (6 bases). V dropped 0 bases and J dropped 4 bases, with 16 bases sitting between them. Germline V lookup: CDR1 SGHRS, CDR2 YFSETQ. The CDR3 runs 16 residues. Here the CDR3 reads CASSLVPGVAGTEAFF. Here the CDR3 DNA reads TGCGCCAGCAGCTTGGTCCCAGGGGTGGCGGGCACTGAAGCTTTCTTT.

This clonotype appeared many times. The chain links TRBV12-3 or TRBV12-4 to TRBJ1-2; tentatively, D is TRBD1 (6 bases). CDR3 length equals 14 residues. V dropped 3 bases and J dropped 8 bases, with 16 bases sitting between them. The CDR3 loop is CASSFSSWGGGYTF. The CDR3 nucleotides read TGTGCCAGCAGTTTTTCCTCCTGGGGGGGCGGCTACACCTTC.

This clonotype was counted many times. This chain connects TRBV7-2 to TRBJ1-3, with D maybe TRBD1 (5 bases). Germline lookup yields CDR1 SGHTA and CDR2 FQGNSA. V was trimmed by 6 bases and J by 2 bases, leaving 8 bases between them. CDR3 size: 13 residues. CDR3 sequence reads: CASSSGTGNTIYF. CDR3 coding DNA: TGTGCCAGCAGTTCAGGGACTGGAAACACCATATATTTT.

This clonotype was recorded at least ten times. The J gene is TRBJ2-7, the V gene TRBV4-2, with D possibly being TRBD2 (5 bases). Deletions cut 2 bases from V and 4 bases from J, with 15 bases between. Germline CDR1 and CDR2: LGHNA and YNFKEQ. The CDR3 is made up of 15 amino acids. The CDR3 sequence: CASSQIESSSYEQYF. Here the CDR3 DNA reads TGTGCCAGCAGCCAAATCGAATCTAGCTCTTACGAGCAGTACTTC.

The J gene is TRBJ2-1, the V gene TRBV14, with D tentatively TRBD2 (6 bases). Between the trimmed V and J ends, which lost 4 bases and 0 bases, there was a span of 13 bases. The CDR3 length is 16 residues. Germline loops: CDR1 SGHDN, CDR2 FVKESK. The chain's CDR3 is CASSPWGDLSYNEQFF. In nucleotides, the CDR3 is TGTGCCAGCAGCCCCTGGGGGGATCTCTCCTACAATGAGCAGTTCTTC. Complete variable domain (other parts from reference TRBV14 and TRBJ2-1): EAGVTQFPSHSVIEKGQTVTLRCDPISGHDNLYWYRRVMGKEIKFLLHFVKESKQDESGMPNNRFLAERTGGTYSTLKVQPAELEDSGVYFCASSPWGDLSYNEQFFGPGTRLTVL.

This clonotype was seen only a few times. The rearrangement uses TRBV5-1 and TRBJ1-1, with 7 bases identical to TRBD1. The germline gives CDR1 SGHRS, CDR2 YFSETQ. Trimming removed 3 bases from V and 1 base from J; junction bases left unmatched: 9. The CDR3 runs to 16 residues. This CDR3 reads CASSSLQGLGNTEAFF. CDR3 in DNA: TGCGCCAGCAGCTCCCTACAGGGGCTGGGGAACACTGAAGCTTTCTTT.

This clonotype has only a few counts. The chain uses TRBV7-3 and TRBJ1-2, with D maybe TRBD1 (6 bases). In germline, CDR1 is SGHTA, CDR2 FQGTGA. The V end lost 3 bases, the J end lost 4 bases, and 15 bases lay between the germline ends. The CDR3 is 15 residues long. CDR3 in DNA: TGTGCCAGCAGCTTTAACGAGGACAGCGTCTATGGCTACACCTTC. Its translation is CASSFNEDSVYGYTF.

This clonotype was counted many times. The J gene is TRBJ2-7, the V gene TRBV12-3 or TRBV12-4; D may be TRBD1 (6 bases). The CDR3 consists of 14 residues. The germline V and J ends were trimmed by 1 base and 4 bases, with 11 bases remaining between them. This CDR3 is CASSLEGGRYEQYF. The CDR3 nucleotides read TGTGCCAGCAGTTTAGAAGGGGGACGTTACGAGCAGTACTTC.

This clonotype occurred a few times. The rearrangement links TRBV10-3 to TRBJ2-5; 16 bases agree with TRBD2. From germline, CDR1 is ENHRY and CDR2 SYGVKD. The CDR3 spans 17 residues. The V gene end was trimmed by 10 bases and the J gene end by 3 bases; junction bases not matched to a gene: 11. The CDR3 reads CATKPGLAGGREETQYF. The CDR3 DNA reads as TGTGCCACAAAACCGGGACTAGCGGGGGGGCGTGAAGAGACCCAGTACTTC.

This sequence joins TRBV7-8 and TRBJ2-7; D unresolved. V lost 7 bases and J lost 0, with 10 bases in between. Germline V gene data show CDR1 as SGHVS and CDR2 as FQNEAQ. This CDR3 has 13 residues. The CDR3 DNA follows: TGTGCCAGCACCCCCCACGCCTCCTACGAGCAGTACTTC. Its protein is CASTPHASYEQYF.

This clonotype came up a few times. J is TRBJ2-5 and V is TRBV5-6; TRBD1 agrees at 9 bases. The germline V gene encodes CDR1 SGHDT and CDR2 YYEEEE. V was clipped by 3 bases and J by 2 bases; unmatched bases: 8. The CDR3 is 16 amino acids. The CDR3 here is CASSYNRGLSQETQYF. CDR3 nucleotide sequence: TGTGCCAGCAGCTATAACAGGGGGCTTTCACAAGAGACCCAGTACTTC.

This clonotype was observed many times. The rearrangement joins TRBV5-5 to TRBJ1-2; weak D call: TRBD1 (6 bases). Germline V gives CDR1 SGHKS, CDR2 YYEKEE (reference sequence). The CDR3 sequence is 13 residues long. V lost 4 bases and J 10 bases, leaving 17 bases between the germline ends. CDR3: CASSPDRRRAYTF. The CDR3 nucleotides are TGTGCCAGCAGCCCCGACAGGAGGAGGGCCTACACCTTC. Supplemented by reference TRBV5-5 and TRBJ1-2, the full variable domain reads DAGVTQSPTHLIKTRGQQVTLRCSPISGHKSVSWYQQVLGQGPQFIFQYYEKEERGRGNFPDRFSARQFPNYSSELNVNALLLGDSALYLCASSPDRRRAYTFGSGTRLTVV.

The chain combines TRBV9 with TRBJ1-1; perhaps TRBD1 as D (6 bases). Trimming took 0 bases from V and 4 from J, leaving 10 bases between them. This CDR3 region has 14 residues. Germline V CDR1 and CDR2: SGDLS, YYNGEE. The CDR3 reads CASSVAQGGTEAFF. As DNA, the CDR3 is TGTGCCAGCAGCGTAGCTCAAGGGGGCACTGAAGCTTTCTTT.

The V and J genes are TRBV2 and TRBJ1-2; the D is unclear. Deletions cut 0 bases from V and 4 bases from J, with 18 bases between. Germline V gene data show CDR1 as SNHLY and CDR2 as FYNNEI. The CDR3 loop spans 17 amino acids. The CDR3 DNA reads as TGTGCCAGCAGTGAAGCTACCGGACGGATAGGACTCTATGGCTACACCTTC. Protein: CASSEATGRIGLYGYTF.

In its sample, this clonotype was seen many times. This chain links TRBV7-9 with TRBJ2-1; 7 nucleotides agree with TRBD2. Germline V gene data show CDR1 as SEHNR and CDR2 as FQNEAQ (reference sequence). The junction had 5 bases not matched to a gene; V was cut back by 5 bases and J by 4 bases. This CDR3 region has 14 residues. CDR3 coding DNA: TGTGCCAGCAGCCCTAGCGGAGGTTACAATGAGCAGTTCTTC. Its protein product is CASSPSGGYNEQFF.

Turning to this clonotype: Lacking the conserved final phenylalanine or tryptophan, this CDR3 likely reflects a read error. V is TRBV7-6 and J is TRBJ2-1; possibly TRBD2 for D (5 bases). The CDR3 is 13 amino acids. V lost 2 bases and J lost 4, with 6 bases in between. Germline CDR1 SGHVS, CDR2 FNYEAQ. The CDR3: CASSLTGYNEQFV. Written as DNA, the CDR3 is TGTGCCAGCAGCTTAACGGGATACAATGAGCAGTTCGTC.

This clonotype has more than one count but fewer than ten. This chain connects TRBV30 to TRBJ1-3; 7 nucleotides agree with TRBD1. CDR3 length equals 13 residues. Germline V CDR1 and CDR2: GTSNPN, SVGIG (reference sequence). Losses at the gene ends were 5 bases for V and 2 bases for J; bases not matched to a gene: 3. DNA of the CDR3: TGTGCCTGGGCGACAGGGACTGGAAACACCATATATTTT. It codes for CAWATGTGNTIYF.

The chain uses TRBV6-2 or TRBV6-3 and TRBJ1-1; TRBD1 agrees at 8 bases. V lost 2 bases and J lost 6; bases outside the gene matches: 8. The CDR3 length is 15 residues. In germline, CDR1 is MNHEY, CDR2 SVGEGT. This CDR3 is CASSYLSRGPPEAFF. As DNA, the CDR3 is TGTGCCAGCAGTTACCTTAGCAGGGGGCCCCCTGAAGCTTTCTTT.

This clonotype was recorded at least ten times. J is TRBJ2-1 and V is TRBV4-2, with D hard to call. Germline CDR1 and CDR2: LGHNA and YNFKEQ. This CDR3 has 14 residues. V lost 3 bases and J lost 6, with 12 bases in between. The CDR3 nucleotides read TGTGCCAGCAGCCAGACTTTAAGTTCCAATGAGCAGTTCTTC. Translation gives CASSQTLSSNEQFF.

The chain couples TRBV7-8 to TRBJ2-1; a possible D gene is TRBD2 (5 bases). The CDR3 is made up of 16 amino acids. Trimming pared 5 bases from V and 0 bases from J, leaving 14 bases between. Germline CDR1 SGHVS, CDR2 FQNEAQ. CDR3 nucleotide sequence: TGTGCCAGCAGCCCGCCTAGCACTAGCTCCTACAATGAGCAGTTCTTC. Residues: CASSPPSTSSYNEQFF. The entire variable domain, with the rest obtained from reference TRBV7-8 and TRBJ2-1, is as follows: GAGVSQSPRYKVAKRGQDVALRCDPISGHVSLFWYQQALGQGPEFLTYFQNEAQLDKSGLPSDRFFAERPEGSVSTLKIQRTQQEDSAVYLCASSPPSTSSYNEQFFGPGTRLTVL.

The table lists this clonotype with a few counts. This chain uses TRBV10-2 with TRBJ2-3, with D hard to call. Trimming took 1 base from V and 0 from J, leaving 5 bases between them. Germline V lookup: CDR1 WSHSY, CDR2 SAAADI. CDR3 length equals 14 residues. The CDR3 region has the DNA TGCGCCAGCAGTGAGTTAGGTAGCACAGATACGCAGTATTTT. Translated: CASSELGSTDTQYF.

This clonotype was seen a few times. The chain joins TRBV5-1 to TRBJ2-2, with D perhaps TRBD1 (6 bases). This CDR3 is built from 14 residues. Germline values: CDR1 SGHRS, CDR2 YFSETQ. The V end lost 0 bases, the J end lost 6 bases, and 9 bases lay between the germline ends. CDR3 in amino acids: CASSLAAGAGELFF. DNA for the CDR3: TGCGCCAGCAGCTTGGCGGCAGGGGCCGGGGAGCTGTTTTTT.

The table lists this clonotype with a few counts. The DNA for the CDR3 is TGTGCCAGCAGCCCCGGTGGGGGGGGAAACACCATATATTTT. It codes for CASSPGGGGNTIYF. The genes are TRBV12-3 or TRBV12-4 and TRBJ1-3; D is perhaps TRBD1 (5 bases). There are 14 residues in the CDR3. V gave up 6 bases and J gave up 4 bases, with 13 bases separating them.